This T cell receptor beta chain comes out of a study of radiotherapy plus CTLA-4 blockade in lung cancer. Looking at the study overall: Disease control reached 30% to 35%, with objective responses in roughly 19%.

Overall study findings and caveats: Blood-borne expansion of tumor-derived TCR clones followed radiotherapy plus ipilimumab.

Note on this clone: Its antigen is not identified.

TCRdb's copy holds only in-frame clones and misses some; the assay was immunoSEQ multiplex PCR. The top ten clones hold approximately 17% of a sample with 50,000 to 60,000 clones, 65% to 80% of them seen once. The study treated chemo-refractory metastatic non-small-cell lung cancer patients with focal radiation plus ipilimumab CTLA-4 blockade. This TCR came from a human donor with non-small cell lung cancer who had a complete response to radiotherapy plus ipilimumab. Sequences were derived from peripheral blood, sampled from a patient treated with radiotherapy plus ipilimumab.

The CDR3 DNA sequence: TGTGCCAGCAGGCGGAGCGGGGTGAGCAGGGAAAAACTGTTTTTT. This translates into CASRRSGVSREKLFF. The chain links TRBV5-5 to TRBJ1-4; no clear D. V was pared by 5 bases and J by 8 bases, with 19 bases between. Germline CDR1 and CDR2: SGHKS and YYEKEE (reference sequence). The CDR3 loop spans 15 amino acids.